Below are 3 T cell receptor beta chains sequenced from a single sample in a study of T-cell reconstitution after alpha-beta-depleted transplantation in children. Construction of the TCRbeta library involved unique molecular identifiers. TCRdb reprocessed the PCR reads via MiXCR and lists one record per CDR3 protein. The sample lists 550,000 to 600,000 distinct CDR3 sequences; approximately 22% were seen once. The sequencing used PBMCs, mostly from graft donor cells, collected 360 days after TCRalphabeta/CD19-depleted stem cell transplant. These receptors were taken from a boy less than two years old who had a stem cell transplant for acute myeloid leukemia, so the T cells may come from the graft donor.

This clonotype occurred a few times. The chain joins TRBV20-1 to TRBJ2-1, with 14 bases lining up with TRBD2. The J segment lost 3 bases and the V segment lost 6 bases, leaving 13 bases of the junction unmatched. The germline gives CDR1 DFQATT, CDR2 SNEGSKA (reference sequence). The CDR3 covers 18 residues. The CDR3 is CSALGTSGGLRLYNEQFF. In DNA, the CDR3 is TGCAGTGCCTTGGGGACTAGCGGGGGACTAAGACTCTACAATGAGCAGTTCTTC.

The genes are TRBV7-9 and TRBJ2-1, with D perhaps TRBD1 or TRBD2 (5 bases each). The germline V and J ends were trimmed by 1 base and 5 bases, with 12 bases remaining between them. Germline lookup yields CDR1 SEHNR and CDR2 FQNEAQ (reference sequence). The CDR3 consists of 15 residues. CDR3 amino acids: CASSLGLGRDNEQFF. In nucleotides, the CDR3 is TGTGCCAGCAGCTTAGGACTGGGACGAGACAATGAGCAGTTCTTC.

This clonotype was counted between two and nine times. This chain links TRBV20-1 with TRBJ1-2; 11 nucleotides match TRBD1. The CDR3 is made up of 14 amino acids. Trimming cost V 0 bases and J 6 bases; bases outside gene matches: 3. Germline V CDR1 and CDR2: DFQATT, SNEGSKA (reference sequence). The CDR3: CSARDRDRGDGYTF. CDR3 nucleotide sequence: TGCAGTGCTAGAGACCGGGACAGGGGGGATGGCTACACCTTC.